A selection of T cell receptor beta chains follows, all from one sample in a study of neurological immune-mediated disorders. Via MiXCR, TCRdb re-called the 5' RACE reads, giving one row per CDR3 protein. The top ten clones hold about 6% of a sample with approximately 51,000 distinct CDR3 sequences, about 3.7% of them seen once. Material: PBMCs. Receptors were obtained from a man aged 35-49 years with multiple sclerosis. Each CDR3 is given with its conserved first and last residue. The D gene is left open where the match is weak.

J: TRBJ1-2; D: .; V: TRBV5-6; CDR3: CASSWGDPRDGYTF
J: TRBJ2-7; D: .; V: TRBV5-1; CDR3: CASSFEAYEQYF
J: TRBJ2-1; D: .; V: TRBV6-4; CDR3: CARTKNRVAEQFF
J: TRBJ1-6; D: TRBD1; V: TRBV19; CDR3: CASSKGADNSPLNF
J: TRBJ1-2; D: .; V: TRBV10-3; CDR3: CAISEPGGRKDYGYTF
J: TRBJ1-5; D: TRBD1; V: TRBV2; CDR3: CASIARDRGQPQHF
J: TRBJ2-2; D: .; V: TRBV5-5; CDR3: CASSLDGGRGARTGELFF
J: TRBJ2-5; D: .; V: TRBV28; CDR3: CASSRQAQETQYF
J: TRBJ2-7; D: TRBD2; V: TRBV7-6; CDR3: CASSFGSGAYEQYF
J: TRBJ2-1; D: TRBD2; V: TRBV20-1; CDR3: CSASPLAGGPAGNEQFF
J: TRBJ1-5; D: .; V: TRBV29-1; CDR3: CSVLVDGFLNQPQNF
J: TRBJ1-2; D: .; V: TRBV3-1; CDR3: CASRKGEGYTF